This TCR beta chain was recovered during a study of shared clonotypes between healthy human individuals. From germline, CDR1 is MNHEY and CDR2 SMNVEV (reference sequence). CDR3 length: 16 amino acids. The junction had 12 bases not matched to a gene; V was cut back by 6 bases and J by 8 bases. Naive CD8 cells lacked CD45RO, underwent positive selection for CCR7 and left out terminally differentiated effector memory CD45RA+ cells. Study-level findings and limits: Naive CD4 clonotype sharing across several donors was around 5.5%.

Clones were sequenced by immunoSEQ multiplex PCR, and TCRdb holds only the in-frame ones, with some missing. This sample has about 2.2 million clones, with 93% found just once. Turning to this clone: Its antigen is not known.

J is TRBJ1-4 and V is TRBV27; 10 bases match TRBD1. Sequencing was done on a sample of naive CD8+ T cells from PBMCs. This clonotype was obtained from a man younger than 30 in good health. Some clones in this sample may be carry-over from other donors' samples. The CDR3 DNA reads TGTGCCAGCAGCTCAGGGGGTGGGACAGGGGACGAAAAACTGTTTTTT. It yields the protein CASSSGGGTGDEKLFF.